By proportion, the clone carrying this T cell receptor beta chain is medium-sized (0.01 to 0.1%). The target antigen is unknown. This CDR3 has 14 residues. In germline, CDR1 is SGHRS, CDR2 YFSETQ. Trimming took off 4 bases at V and 3 bases at J, with 10 bases between the two ends. This entry is derived from a study of metastatic and nonmetastatic thyroid tumors. Overall study: Peripheral blood and tumor or nodule samples from malignant and benign thyroid patients were compared.

TCRdb reanalyzed the PCR reads via MiXCR. The sample carries 21,000 or so clones, about 15% recorded once. No treatment of any kind had been given to any patient before thyroid surgery. Whole-study findings and limits: Versus benign nodules, malignant thyroid tumors reportedly had significantly higher TCR beta diversity, in blood and tumor.

The sequence was collected from a female donor with papillary thyroid cancer or a benign thyroid nodule (not recorded which). Some clones in this sample may be carry-over from other donors' samples. The chain recombines TRBV5-1 with TRBJ1-4; D unclear. The sample comprised blood. The CDR3 loop reads CASSETAANEKLFF. CDR3 DNA sequence: TGCGCCAGCAGCGAGACGGCCGCTAATGAAAAACTGTTTTTT.